The 30 T cell receptor beta chains below come from one sample, sequenced in a study of blood T cells in healthy people across ages. Using a J-beta primer mix together with a sample-barcoded 5' primer, a second PCR was run for about 6 to 11 cycles. TCRdb reprocessed the 5' RACE reads with MiXCR, giving one entry per CDR3 protein. The data hold roughly 800,000 distinct CDR3 sequences, with roughly 64% observed a single time. The sample was blood. Receptors were obtained from a young man in good health.

This clonotype was counted only a few times. V and J are TRBV6-6 and TRBJ2-5; no clear D gene. Trimming removed 5 bases at V and 1 base at J, with 11 bases between. Germline CDR1 and CDR2: MNHNY and SVGAGI (reference sequence). This CDR3 contains 14 residues. CDR3 sequence reads: CASSPDGGQETQYF. The CDR3 DNA follows: TGTGCCAGCAGTCCCGACGGCGGCCAAGAGACCCAGTACTTC.

The V and J genes are TRBV11-2 and TRBJ2-3, with 8 bases fitting TRBD2. Germline-derived CDR1 and CDR2 are SGHAT and FQNNGV. This CDR3 contains 17 residues. With V trimmed by 2 bases and J by 2 bases, 9 bases remained unmatched. This chain's CDR3 is CASSLYRAGGATDTQYF. DNA for the CDR3: TGTGCCAGCAGCTTATATAGGGCCGGGGGGGCCACAGATACGCAGTATTTT.

This chain uses TRBV20-1 with TRBJ2-3, with TRBD2 identical over 7 bases. V lost 5 bases, J lost 10 bases, and 9 bases stayed unmatched. Germline loops: CDR1 DFQATT, CDR2 SNEGSKA (reference sequence). The CDR3 loop spans 12 amino acids. The CDR3 region is CSAPRLALSQYF. The CDR3 DNA reads TGCAGTGCTCCCCGACTAGCCCTGTCGCAGTATTTT.

The sample holds a few counts of this clonotype. This rearrangement joins TRBV4-2 to TRBJ2-1; 7 bases match TRBD2. The CDR3 runs 15 residues. V lost 5 bases and J lost 5; bases outside the gene matches: 9. CDR1 is LGHNA and CDR2 is YNFKEQ in the germline V gene. CDR3 DNA sequence: TGTGCCAGCAGCGAAGGACTAGACGCCCACAATGAGCAGTTCTTC. Residues: CASSEGLDAHNEQFF.

The chain links TRBV20-1 to TRBJ1-5, with D possibly being TRBD1 (6 bases). The CDR3 is made up of 14 amino acids. V was shortened by 5 bases and J by 6 bases, with 17 bases between the two germline ends. From germline, CDR1 is DFQATT and CDR2 SNEGSKA (reference sequence). The DNA of the CDR3 is TGCAGTGCTGAGGTAGGGGGGTTCGGTCAGCCCCAGCATTTT. Its protein is CSAEVGGFGQPQHF.

The chain couples TRBV7-2 to TRBJ2-3; a possible D gene is TRBD2 (6 bases). V gave up 5 bases and J gave up 2 bases, with 11 bases separating them. CDR3 size: 14 residues. Germline V gene sequence: CDR1 SGHTA, CDR2 FQGNSA. CDR3 in DNA: TGTGCCAGCAGCATCGGGACTCTCACAGATACGCAGTATTTT. It codes for CASSIGTLTDTQYF. Supplemented by reference TRBV7-2 and TRBJ2-3, the full variable domain reads GAGVSQSPSNKVTEKGKDVELRCDPISGHTALYWYRQSLGQGLEFLIYFQGNSAPDKSGLPSDRFSAERTGGSVSTLTIQRTQQEDSAVYLCASSIGTLTDTQYFGPGTRLTVL.

Only a few counts were recorded for this clonotype. This sequence joins TRBV20-1 and TRBJ2-3; 11 nucleotides align to TRBD2. This CDR3 is built from 13 residues. Germline V gene data show CDR1 as DFQATT and CDR2 as SNEGSKA (reference sequence). The V gene end was trimmed by 5 bases and the J gene end by 9 bases; junction bases not matched to a gene: 7. The CDR3 loop is CSAVDRLAGTQYF. In nucleotides, the CDR3 is TGCAGTGCTGTAGACCGACTAGCGGGGACGCAGTATTTT.

This clonotype was recorded once. The DNA of the CDR3 is TGCAGTGCTCGTGGCGGGCCCGCAGATACGCAGTATTTT. As protein: CSARGGPADTQYF. This chain connects TRBV20-1 to TRBJ2-3; tentative D call: TRBD2 (5 bases). The ends were cut back, 5 bases at V and 4 bases at J, with 13 bases in the middle. The germline V gene encodes CDR1 DFQATT and CDR2 SNEGSKA (reference sequence). CDR3 length: 13 residues.

V gene TRBV4-3 combines with J gene TRBJ2-5, with 13 bases that match TRBD2. The J call may be faulty, since TRBJ2-7 better matches the DNA end. Germline CDR1 and CDR2: LGHNA and YSLEER. The CDR3 spans 16 residues. The CDR3 is CASSREGTSGAYEQYF. As DNA, the CDR3 is TGCGCCAGCAGCCGGGAGGGGACTAGCGGGGCCTACGAGCAGTACTTC.

Details on this clonotype: With a much larger clone just one base away, this may be a read error. The chain employs TRBV29-1 and TRBJ2-6; D ambiguous. The CDR3 consists of 12 residues. Trimming shortened V by 6 bases and J by 0 bases, and 3 bases separated the two germline ends. Germline V CDR1 and CDR2: SQVTM, ANQGSEA. In DNA, the CDR3 is TGCAGCGTCCACTCTGGGGCCAACGTCCTGACTTTC. Amino acids: CSVHSGANVLTF.

There are a few counts of this clonotype. The chain is built from TRBV20-1 and TRBJ2-3, with TRBD1 as a possible D gene (6 bases). Germline loops: CDR1 DFQATT, CDR2 SNEGSKA (reference sequence). V lost 6 bases, J lost 2 bases, and 15 bases lay in between. The CDR3 is made up of 14 amino acids. The CDR3 protein is CSALLGGFTDTQYF. The CDR3 DNA reads TGCAGTGCCTTGTTAGGGGGTTTCACAGATACGCAGTATTTT.

There are a few counts of this clonotype. The rearrangement links TRBV7-2 to TRBJ2-5; TRBD2 might be the D (6 bases). Per the germline V gene, CDR1 is SGHTA and CDR2 is FQGNSA. V lost 5 bases and J lost 7, with 23 bases in between. The CDR3 is made up of 16 amino acids. CDR3 coding DNA: TGTGCCAGCAGCCTCCTGCCCCGACTAGAGGCTGGGACCCAGTACTTC. Translation gives CASSLLPRLEAGTQYF.

V usage is TRBV6-5 and J usage is TRBJ1-1; 8 bases are shared with TRBD1. CDR1 is MNHEY and CDR2 is SVGAGI in the germline V gene. The CDR3 length is 15 residues. J gave up 3 bases and V 6 bases, and 9 bases lay outside the gene matches. CDR3 DNA sequence: TGTGCCAGCAGAGACGGGCAGGGGGCGGACACTGAAGCTTTCTTT. This gives the protein CASRDGQGADTEAFF.

The chain is built from TRBV27 and TRBJ2-3; D is unclear. This CDR3 region has 15 residues. The ends were cut back, 3 bases at V and 5 bases at J, with 15 bases in the middle. Germline values: CDR1 MNHEY, CDR2 SMNVEV (reference sequence). As DNA, the CDR3 is TGTGCCAGCAGTTTGGTGGAGCGTGACATAGATACGCAGTATTTT. Translating it yields CASSLVERDIDTQYF.

CDR3 DNA sequence: TGTGCCAGCAGCTTGGAGCCCCAACGCGCAGATACGCAGTATTTT. It translates to CASSLEPQRADTQYF. The chain uses TRBV11-1 and TRBJ2-3; D unresolved. CDR3 length: 15 amino acids. In germline, CDR1 is SGHAT, CDR2 FQDESV (reference sequence). V gave up 3 bases and J gave up 4 bases, with 14 bases separating them.

This clonotype was picked up a small number of times. The chain uses TRBV7-9 and TRBJ2-1; D is unresolved. V was pared by 0 bases and J by 3 bases, with 6 bases between. Germline V gives CDR1 SEHNR, CDR2 FQNEAQ (reference sequence). The CDR3 is 14 residues long. The CDR3 nucleotides are TGTGCCAGCAGCTTAGCTAATGGCTACAATGAGCAGTTCTTC. Translation gives CASSLANGYNEQFF.

V gene TRBV2 combines with J gene TRBJ1-6, with 7 bases fitting TRBD1. The CDR3 loop spans 14 amino acids. Germline-derived CDR1 and CDR2 are SNHLY and FYNNEI. J gave up 9 bases and V 6 bases, and 8 bases lay outside the gene matches. CDR3 in amino acids: CASRPGQNSSPLHF. CDR3 nucleotides: TGTGCCAGCAGACCGGGACAGAATAGTTCACCCCTCCACTTT.

V is TRBV29-1 and J is TRBJ2-5, with a tentative D call TRBD2 (5 bases). The CDR3 consists of 12 residues. CDR1 and CDR2 (germline): SQVTM, ANQGSEA. V dropped 6 bases and J dropped 3 bases, with 11 bases sitting between them. The CDR3 DNA follows: TGCAGCGTCCACGGACTTAAAGAGACCCAGTACTTC. The encoded protein is CSVHGLKETQYF.

The V and J genes are TRBV4-3 and TRBJ2-7; 10 bases line up with TRBD2. V shed 0 bases and J 4 bases; nucleotides not matched to a gene: 9. Germline V gene sequence: CDR1 LGHNA, CDR2 YSLEER. The CDR3 has 17 amino acids. The CDR3 reads CASSQDRPAGGMYEQYF. DNA of the CDR3: TGCGCCAGCAGCCAAGATCGCCCAGCGGGAGGGATGTACGAGCAGTACTTC.

This chain links TRBV4-1 with TRBJ2-4; 8 bases match TRBD1. TRBJ2-7 explains the end of the DNA better; the J call may be wrong. The CDR3 has 15 amino acids. Germline V gives CDR1 MGHRA, CDR2 YSYEKL. CDR3 region: CASSVRQGFSYEQYF. CDR3 DNA: TGCGCCAGCAGCGTTAGACAGGGGTTTTCTTACGAGCAGTACTTC.

V is TRBV29-1 and J is TRBJ2-7, with D maybe TRBD2 (6 bases). Trimming removed 6 bases from V and 5 bases from J, with 20 bases in between. This CDR3 has 14 amino acids. Per germline, CDR1 SQVTM and CDR2 ANQGSEA. The CDR3 sequence: CSVGGASLVNEQYF. CDR3 in DNA: TGCAGCGTCGGCGGGGCGTCCCTGGTGAACGAGCAGTACTTC.

The chain carries TRBV5-1 and TRBJ2-1; possibly TRBD1 for D (7 bases). CDR1 SGHRS and CDR2 YFSETQ come from the germline V gene. The V and J ends lost 5 bases and 7 bases respectively, with 13 bases between them. This CDR3 comprises 13 residues. The CDR3 loop is CASSAGQKNEQFF. CDR3 DNA: TGCGCCAGCAGTGCGGGACAGAAGAATGAGCAGTTCTTC.

The chain is built from TRBV6-1 and TRBJ2-1, with 12 nucleotides matching TRBD2. Germline lookup yields CDR1 MNHNS and CDR2 SASEGT. This CDR3 is 15 amino acids long. Germline trimming cut 4 bases from V and 9 bases from J; bases unmatched to any gene: 7. CDR3 sequence: CASSGGLAGSGEQFF. The CDR3 DNA reads as TGTGCCAGCAGTGGTGGACTAGCGGGGTCTGGTGAGCAGTTCTTC.

This clonotype appeared a single time. This chain joins TRBV29-1 and TRBJ2-3, with a weak D call TRBD1 (7 bases). The CDR3 loop spans 17 amino acids. Germline values: CDR1 SQVTM, CDR2 ANQGSEA. With 7 bases removed from V and 4 bases from J, the gap between germline ends came to 27 bases. Here the CDR3 DNA reads TGCAGCGCCGCATGGGGGCGGGACAGTTCTTCCGCAGATACGCAGTATTTT. Protein product: CSAAWGRDSSSADTQYF.

This chain uses TRBV4-2 with TRBJ1-5; 9 bases match TRBD1. CDR3 length equals 17 residues. The germline V gene has CDR1 LGHNA and CDR2 YNFKEQ. The J segment lost 2 bases and the V segment lost 0 bases, leaving 5 bases of the junction unmatched. Here the CDR3 DNA reads TGTGCCAGCAGCCAAGACCCCCGGACAGGGGGCAATCAGCCCCAGCATTTT. Its translation: CASSQDPRTGGNQPQHF.

This clonotype was seen a single time. The V and J genes are TRBV20-1 and TRBJ1-5; no definite D call. The CDR3 contains 15 residues. CDR1 and CDR2 (germline): DFQATT, SNEGSKA (reference sequence). V dropped 0 bases and J dropped 8 bases, with 17 bases sitting between them. This CDR3 reads CSARDHGLTGKPQHF. The CDR3 DNA follows: TGCAGTGCTAGAGATCACGGACTCACCGGAAAGCCCCAGCATTTT.

This clonotype was seen only a few times. This rearrangement joins TRBV6-2 or TRBV6-3 to TRBJ2-5; 10 nucleotides agree with TRBD2. CDR1 is MNHEY and CDR2 is SVGEGT in the germline V gene. V was clipped by 4 bases and J by 5 bases; unmatched bases: 7. This CDR3 region has 15 residues. The CDR3 nucleotides read TGTGCCAGCAGTTCGGATCTAGCGGGAGCCGAGACCCAGTACTTC. Its translation is CASSSDLAGAETQYF.

The V and J genes are TRBV15 and TRBJ1-5; the D is unclear. The V gene lost 3 bases and the J gene lost 4 bases, with 7 bases spanning the gap. Germline values: CDR1 LNHNV, CDR2 YYDKDF (reference sequence). This CDR3 has 13 residues. The CDR3 bases are TGTGCCACCAGCAGCGGCAGAAATCAGCCCCAGCATTTT. It yields the protein CATSSGRNQPQHF.

V gene TRBV12-3 or TRBV12-4 combines with J gene TRBJ2-5; 9 bases are a match to TRBD2. CDR3 length: 16 amino acids. Trimming cost V 5 bases and J 3 bases; bases outside gene matches: 10. This CDR3 reads CASSGLGLAGEETQYF. For the CDR3, the DNA is TGTGCCAGCAGTGGGTTGGGACTAGCAGGGGAAGAGACCCAGTACTTC.

The chain is built from TRBV5-1 and TRBJ2-1, with D hard to call. CDR3 size: 14 residues. The V end lost 2 bases, the J end lost 6 bases, and 12 bases lay between the germline ends. In germline, CDR1 is SGHRS, CDR2 YFSETQ. CDR3 coding DNA: TGCGCCAGCAGCTTAAGTTTCAACCTCAATGAGCAGTTCTTC. Translating it yields CASSLSFNLNEQFF.